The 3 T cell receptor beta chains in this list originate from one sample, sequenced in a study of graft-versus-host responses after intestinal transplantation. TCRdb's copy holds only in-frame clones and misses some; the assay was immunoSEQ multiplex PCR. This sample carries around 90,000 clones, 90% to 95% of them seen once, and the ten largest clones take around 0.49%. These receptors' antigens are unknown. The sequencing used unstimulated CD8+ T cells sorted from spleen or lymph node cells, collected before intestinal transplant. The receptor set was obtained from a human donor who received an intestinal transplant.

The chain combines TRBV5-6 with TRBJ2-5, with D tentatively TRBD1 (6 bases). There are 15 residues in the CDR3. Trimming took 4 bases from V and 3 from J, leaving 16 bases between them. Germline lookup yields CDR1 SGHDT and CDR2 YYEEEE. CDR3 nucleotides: TGTGCCAGCAGCGCTCCCGGGACAACCGAAGAGACCCAGTACTTC. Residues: CASSAPGTTEETQYF.

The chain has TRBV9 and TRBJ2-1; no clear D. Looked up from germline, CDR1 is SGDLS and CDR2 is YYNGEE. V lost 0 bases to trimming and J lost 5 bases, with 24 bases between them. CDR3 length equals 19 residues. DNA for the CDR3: TGTGCCAGCAGCGTAGCTGAGGTCCGTCACGGAAGGAGTAACAATGAGCAGTTCTTC. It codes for CASSVAEVRHGRSNNEQFF.

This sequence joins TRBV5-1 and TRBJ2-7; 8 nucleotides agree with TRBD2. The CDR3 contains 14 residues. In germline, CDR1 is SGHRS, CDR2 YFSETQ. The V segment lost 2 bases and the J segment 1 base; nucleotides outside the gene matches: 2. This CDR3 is CASSFSGISYEQYF. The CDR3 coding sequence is TGCGCCAGCAGCTTTAGCGGGATTTCCTACGAGCAGTACTTC.